These 2 T cell receptor beta chains originate from one sample sequenced in a study of T cells in women clearing cervical HPV infection. Some clones are missing from TCRdb's copy, which holds only in-frame ones; the method was immunoSEQ multiplex PCR. Its table records some 15,000 clones. Sequences were obtained from blood buffy coat. The receptors stem from a woman aged 18 to 75 with a cervical HPV16 infection that either progressed to CIN3+ or cleared (not recorded which).

On this clone itself: The read stops 3 residues short of the end of the CDR3; the missing end is completed from the germline J gene. This chain uses TRBV19 with TRBJ2-1; a possible D gene is TRBD2 (7 bases). The CDR3 is made up of 14 amino acids. From germline, CDR1 is LNHDA and CDR2 SQIVND (reference sequence). Trimming stripped 5 bases from V and 6 bases from J, with 14 bases between. CDR3 residues: CASSRVGGANEQFF. The DNA read from the CDR3 is TGTGCCAGTAGTCGCGTAGGGGGGGCCAATGAG. Drawing the rest from reference TRBV19 and TRBJ2-1, the complete variable domain is DGGITQSPKYLFRKEGQNVTLSCEQNLNHDAMYWYRQDPGQGLRLIYYSQIVNDFQKGDIAEGYSVSREKKESFPLTVTSAQKNPTAFYLCASSRVGGANEQFFGPGTRLTVL.

Comment on this clone: The read comes to an end 3 residues before the CDR3 does, leaving the germline J gene to fill in the end. The rearrangement joins TRBV5-4 to TRBJ1-2; 7 positions match TRBD1. The CDR3 sequence is 16 residues long. Germline CDR1 and CDR2: SGHNT and YYREEE (reference sequence). V dropped 3 bases and J dropped 0; count of bases not matched to a gene: 8. The CDR3 region is CASSSLGQASNYGYTF. Incomplete CDR3 DNA: TGTGCCAGCAGCTCTCTCGGACAGGCCTCTAACTATGGC.